The 28 T cell receptor beta chains reported below all come from one sample, sequenced in a study of vaccination and CD4 T cells after COVID-19 (dated by TCRdb to between 2021 and 2024). Receptor amplification or capture employed PCR. TCRdb names Illumina iSeq 100 as the instrument used. DNA from cultured CD4+ T cells was subjected to TCR sequencing with the Oncomine TCR Beta short-read assay at the Johns Hopkins FTIC core. TCRdb reprocessing: public reads trimmed at Q25 with fastp, clones called with MiXCR, in-frame beta chains kept. Merged by CDR3 protein, the rows form single entries marked with the most common genes and DNA. Here the sample has about 14,000 distinct CDR3 sequences; 25% to 30% occur a single time. The top ten hold roughly 21% of the sample. The treatment or condition tag for this specimen amounts to: roughly 10-day PBMC culture with coronavirus spike peptide pools or control peptides (ViraFEST assay).

These receptors' antigens are unknown. The source material was cultured CD4+ T cells from blood. The receptors originated from a human donor with COVID-19.

The CDR3 region has the DNA TGTGCCAGCAGTTACCGGCCGAAGGCCGGAGCCACAGAGACCCAGTACTTC. It specifies CASSYRPKAGATETQYF. The rearrangement joins TRBV6-5 to TRBJ2-5; D is ambiguous. Germline-derived CDR1 and CDR2 are MNHEY and SVGAGI. The CDR3 has 17 residues. V was clipped by 2 bases and J by 4 bases, with 20 bases between them.

This clonotype is medium-sized within its sample. The chain carries TRBV7-2 and TRBJ2-1; 9 bases match TRBD1. CDR1 and CDR2 from the germline V gene are SGHTA and FQGNSA. Trimming removed 5 bases from V and 7 bases from J; junction bases left unmatched: 6. The CDR3 extends over 14 amino acids. The CDR3 DNA reads as TGTGCCAGCAGCCCCCGGGACAGGGAAAATGAGCAGTTCTTC. Translated: CASSPRDRENEQFF.

The V call is TRBV6-5, the J call TRBJ1-6; TRBD1 matches 12 bases. After removal of 2 bases from V and 10 bases from J, the junction contained 6 bases not matched to a gene. The CDR3 is 16 residues long. The germline V gene encodes CDR1 MNHEY and CDR2 SVGAGI. The CDR3 reads CASSYGDRGPLSPLHF. Written as DNA, the CDR3 is TGTGCCAGCAGTTACGGGGACAGGGGGCCTCTCTCACCCCTCCACTTT.

The sample holds a few counts of this clonotype. The rearrangement links TRBV6-2 or TRBV6-3 to TRBJ2-1; 9 positions agree with TRBD2. The CDR3 loop spans 15 amino acids. The V segment lost 5 bases and the J segment 7 bases; nucleotides outside the gene matches: 9. Germline V gene lookup returns CDR1 MNHEY and CDR2 SVGEGT. The CDR3 spells CASSLLAGAGNEQFF. As DNA, the CDR3 is TGTGCCAGCAGTCTATTAGCGGGGGCCGGGAATGAGCAGTTCTTC.

By sample fraction, this clonotype is medium-sized. This sequence joins TRBV7-8 and TRBJ1-6; D is uncertain. The CDR3 runs to 18 residues. Deletions cut 2 bases from V and 3 bases from J, with 17 bases between. Per germline, CDR1 SGHVS and CDR2 FQNEAQ. CDR3 residues: CASSLNRKPNIYNSPLHF. CDR3 nucleotides: TGTGCCAGCAGCTTAAACAGAAAGCCGAACATCTATAATTCACCCCTCCACTTT.

The rearrangement uses TRBV20-1 and TRBJ2-7; D gene ambiguous. V was pared by 0 bases and J by 2 bases, with 14 bases between. Per the germline V gene, CDR1 is DFQATT and CDR2 is SNEGSKA (reference sequence). The CDR3 loop spans 15 amino acids. The CDR3: CSAREATAGAYEQYF. CDR3 sequence (DNA): TGCAGTGCTAGAGAAGCGACGGCTGGGGCCTACGAGCAGTACTTC.

This rearrangement joins TRBV7-2 to TRBJ2-5, with 8 bases aligning to TRBD2. The germline V gene encodes CDR1 SGHTA and CDR2 FQGNSA. V lost 8 bases and J lost 2; bases outside the gene matches: 10. This CDR3 is built from 15 residues. The CDR3 loop reads CASVATGGFQETQYF. CDR3 coding DNA: TGTGCCAGCGTGGCCACGGGGGGGTTTCAAGAGACCCAGTACTTC.

J is TRBJ1-1 and V is TRBV11-2; TRBD1 is a possible D gene (6 bases). The germline gives CDR1 SGHAT, CDR2 FQNNGV. V lost 1 base, J lost 5 bases, and 14 bases lay in between. This CDR3 is built from 15 residues. DNA of the CDR3: TGTGCCAGCAGCTTAGGCGGGGGGCTCATAACTGAAGCTTTCTTT. It yields the protein CASSLGGGLITEAFF.

The rearrangement links TRBV10-3 to TRBJ2-5; a possible D gene is TRBD2 (7 bases). The CDR3 spans 15 residues. Germline values: CDR1 ENHRY, CDR2 SYGVKD. The ends were cut back, 4 bases at V and 5 bases at J, with 17 bases in the middle. This chain's CDR3 is CAISVGGLQFETQYF. CDR3 nucleotide sequence: TGTGCCATCAGTGTGGGGGGGCTGCAGTTTGAGACCCAGTACTTC.

The chain carries TRBV7-2 and TRBJ2-7, with a possible D match to TRBD2 (6 bases). Germline CDR1 is SGHTA and CDR2 is FQGNSA. CDR3 length: 19 amino acids. Trimming removed 5 bases at V and 0 bases at J, with 26 bases between. The CDR3 region is CASSVTPPLTGGNSYEQYF. For the CDR3, the DNA is TGTGCCAGCAGCGTTACCCCACCCCTCACCGGAGGGAACTCCTACGAGCAGTACTTC.

This clonotype was seen only a few times. The chain links TRBV11-3 to TRBJ1-1; tentatively, D is TRBD1 (5 bases). This CDR3 is 14 amino acids long. The germline V gene encodes CDR1 SGHNT and CDR2 YENEEA. Trimming cost V 1 base and J 1 base, with 7 bases left between them. This chain's CDR3 is CASSLVGGNTEAFF. CDR3 DNA sequence: TGTGCCAGCAGCTTAGTTGGGGGGAACACTGAAGCTTTCTTT.

The chain employs TRBV7-9 and TRBJ1-4; D is uncertain. Germline values: CDR1 SEHNR, CDR2 FQNEAQ (reference sequence). The V end was cut by 3 bases, the J end by 0 bases, with 8 bases between. The CDR3 length is 15 residues. CDR3 amino acids: CASSFGGSTNEKLFF. CDR3 DNA: TGTGCCAGCAGCTTCGGCGGGTCAACTAATGAAAAACTGTTTTTT.

Only a few counts were recorded for this clonotype. The V call is TRBV5-6, the J call TRBJ2-5; TRBD2 matches at 7 bases. Germline trimming cut 6 bases from V and 4 bases from J; bases unmatched to any gene: 9. Germline V gives CDR1 SGHDT, CDR2 YYEEEE. This CDR3 comprises 14 residues. CDR3 loop: CASTYSGGRETQYF. In DNA form, the CDR3 reads TGTGCCAGCACCTACTCGGGGGGTCGAGAGACCCAGTACTTC.

The V call is TRBV12-3 or TRBV12-4, the J call TRBJ2-3; D perhaps matches TRBD1 (5 bases). V lost 7 bases and J lost 5, with 13 bases in between. This CDR3 has 13 residues. The CDR3 sequence is CASKITGKDTQYF. CDR3 in DNA: TGTGCCAGCAAGATTACAGGAAAAGATACGCAGTATTTT.

The CDR3 nucleotides are TGTGCCAGCAGCTCCCAGACAGCTCAGCCCCAGCATTTT. Protein product: CASSSQTAQPQHF. J is TRBJ1-5 and V is TRBV7-2; TRBD1 might be the D (5 bases). The CDR3 contains 13 residues. V gave up 4 bases and J gave up 6 bases, with 10 bases separating them. Germline V gene lookup returns CDR1 SGHTA and CDR2 FQGNSA.

This clonotype was detected a few times. This sequence joins TRBV11-1 and TRBJ2-3; D not certain. V gave up 7 bases and J gave up 0 bases, with 11 bases separating them. CDR1 is SGHAT and CDR2 is FQDESV in the germline V gene (reference sequence). This CDR3 is 14 amino acids long. The CDR3 here is CASIPGKSTDTQYF. DNA of the CDR3: TGTGCCAGCATTCCTGGGAAAAGCACAGATACGCAGTATTTT.

The chain combines TRBV7-2 with TRBJ2-5; D ambiguous. With 2 bases removed from V and 5 bases from J, the gap between germline ends came to 6 bases. Germline values: CDR1 SGHTA, CDR2 FQGNSA. The CDR3 totals 12 residues. Here the CDR3 reads CASSLYGETQYF. CDR3 DNA sequence: TGTGCCAGCAGCTTATATGGGGAGACCCAGTACTTC.

This sequence joins TRBV5-1 and TRBJ2-7, with TRBD2 matching 8 bases. CDR1 is SGHRS, CDR2 YFSETQ, per germline. This CDR3 is built from 16 residues. Trimming at V came to 5 bases and at J to 3 bases, leaving 13 bases not matched to a gene. The CDR3 sequence: CASRGESRGAGYEQYF. The CDR3 bases are TGCGCCAGCAGGGGAGAATCGCGGGGGGCCGGCTACGAGCAGTACTTC.

This chain links TRBV10-1 with TRBJ2-1; maybe TRBD1 (6 bases). With 4 bases removed from V and 4 bases from J, the gap between germline ends came to 20 bases. Germline V gene data show CDR1 as WNHNN and CDR2 as SYGVQD (reference sequence). The CDR3 has 17 residues. The CDR3 sequence: CASSAAGATGRYNEQFF. Written as DNA, the CDR3 is TGCGCCAGCAGTGCGGCAGGGGCAACCGGAAGATACAATGAGCAGTTCTTC.

This clonotype was detected a few times. V usage is TRBV6-1 and J usage is TRBJ1-6; D gene uncertain. Trimming took off 5 bases at V and 5 bases at J, with 10 bases between the two ends. The CDR3 length is 14 residues. Germline V lookup: CDR1 MNHNS, CDR2 SASEGT. The CDR3, as DNA: TGTGCCAGCAGTAATGGATTAAATAATTCACCCCTCCACTTT. Amino acids: CASSNGLNNSPLHF.

There are a few counts of this clonotype. The chain has TRBV7-2 and TRBJ2-1; D gene ambiguous. The V end was cut by 7 bases, the J end by 4 bases, with 11 bases between. Germline CDR1 and CDR2: SGHTA and FQGNSA. The CDR3 totals 13 residues. CDR3 residues: CASTSPIYNEQFF. DNA of the CDR3: TGTGCCAGCACCTCGCCCATTTACAATGAGCAGTTCTTC.

This clonotype was observed a few times. The chain recombines TRBV2 with TRBJ2-6; the match to TRBD1 covers 8 bases. The CDR3 is 17 residues long. CDR1 is SNHLY, CDR2 FYNNEI, per germline. V gave up 5 bases and J gave up 1 base; unmatched junction bases: 7. The CDR3 DNA follows: TGTGCCAGCAGTTCGGACAGGGTTAAGTCTGGGGCCAACGTCCTGACTTTC. Translation gives CASSSDRVKSGANVLTF.

The V call is TRBV20-1, the J call TRBJ1-5; 7 bases map to TRBD1. From germline, CDR1 is DFQATT and CDR2 SNEGSKA (reference sequence). With V trimmed by 3 bases and J by 0 bases, 2 bases remained unmatched. The length of the CDR3 is 14 residues. In DNA, the CDR3 is TGCAGTGCTAGGGGACAGATTAGCAATCAGCCCCAGCATTTT. Translated: CSARGQISNQPQHF.

V and J are TRBV28 and TRBJ1-5; TRBD1 matches at 10 bases. The CDR3 covers 16 residues. Germline CDR1 MDHEN, CDR2 SYDVKM. Trimming at V came to 7 bases and at J to 7 bases, leaving 13 bases not matched to a gene. The CDR3 spells CASTSPGQGTIQPQHF. CDR3 in DNA: TGTGCCAGCACCTCACCGGGACAGGGGACTATCCAGCCCCAGCATTTT.

About this clonotype: Mismatch with germline at one junction end may stem from a read error. This sequence joins TRBV20-1 and TRBJ1-6, with no clear D. CDR3 length equals 13 residues. The germline CDR1 and CDR2 sequences are DFQATT and SNEGSKA (reference sequence). DNA of the CDR3: TGCGGTGCTAGCAGCAGTGATAATTCACCCCTCCACTTT. Protein: CGASSSDNSPLHF.

V usage is TRBV19 and J usage is TRBJ2-3, with D unclear. The CDR3 has 13 residues. Germline-derived CDR1 and CDR2 are LNHDA and SQIVND (reference sequence). V was pared by 10 bases and J by 2 bases, with 13 bases between. This chain's CDR3 is CATIDSLTDTQYF. CDR3 nucleotide sequence: TGTGCCACTATAGATTCCCTCACAGATACGCAGTATTTT.

This clonotype was recorded only once. The chain uses TRBV28 and TRBJ2-4, with 9 bases lining up with TRBD2. V lost 6 bases, J lost 6 bases, and 12 bases stayed unmatched. This CDR3 region has 16 residues. Germline loops: CDR1 MDHEN, CDR2 SYDVKM. Here the CDR3 reads CASSLNPTSGGNIQYF. The CDR3 coding sequence is TGTGCCAGCAGCCTGAATCCGACTAGCGGTGGAAACATTCAGTACTTC.

This chain joins TRBV6-1 and TRBJ1-4, with D possibly matching TRBD1 (5 bases). The length of the CDR3 is 14 residues. Germline V gene lookup returns CDR1 MNHNS and CDR2 SASEGT. V was clipped by 11 bases and J by 8 bases, with 21 bases between them. CDR3 residues: CAVSSAGGGEKLFF. CDR3 bases: TGTGCCGTCTCTTCGGCGGGCGGGGGAGAAAAACTGTTTTTT.